This TCR beta chain was sequenced during a study of shared clonotypes between healthy human individuals. Donors included only healthy HIV-negative adults lacking recent acute infections or vaccinations. Trimming removed 5 bases from V and 8 bases from J; junction bases left unmatched: 8. In germline, CDR1 is MNHEY, CDR2 SMNVEV (reference sequence). This CDR3 contains 15 residues. As regards this clone: Its target is not known.

Sequencing used immunoSEQ multiplex PCR; TCRdb keeps in-frame clones, though not all of them. The sample gives some 2.3 million clones, over 90% of which show up once; about 0.37% is in the top ten. Points from the study as a whole: Inspection by rarefaction showed sorted-subset sequencing to be incomplete despite large depth. With several donors compared, 4.5% to 6.5% of naive CD4 clonotypes were shared. Expectations were that clonotype sharing among donors would be affected by sequencing depth.

The rearrangement joins TRBV27 to TRBJ1-4; TRBD1 aligns across 10 bases. Input material: naive CD4+ T cells from PBMCs. As to subset: CD45RA+ positively selected. This receptor was taken from a man between 18 and 29 years old in good health. Some clones in this sample may be carry-over from other donors' samples. The CDR3 nucleotides read TGTGCCAGCAGTACGACCGGGACAGGGGAGGAAAAACTGTTTTTT. Translating gives CASSTTGTGEEKLFF.